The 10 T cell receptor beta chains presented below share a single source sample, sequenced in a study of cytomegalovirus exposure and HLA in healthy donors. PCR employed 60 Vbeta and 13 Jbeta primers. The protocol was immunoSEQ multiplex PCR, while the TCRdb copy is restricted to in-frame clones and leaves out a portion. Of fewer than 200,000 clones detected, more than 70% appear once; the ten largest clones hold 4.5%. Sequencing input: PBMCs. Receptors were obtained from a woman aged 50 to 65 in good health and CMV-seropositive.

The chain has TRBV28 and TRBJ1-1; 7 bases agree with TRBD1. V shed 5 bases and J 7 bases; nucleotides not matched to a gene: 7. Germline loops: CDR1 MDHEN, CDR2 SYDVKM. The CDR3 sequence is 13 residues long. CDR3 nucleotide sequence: TGTGCCAGCAGTGTCGGGACAGAGGATGAAGCTTTCTTT. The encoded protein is CASSVGTEDEAFF.

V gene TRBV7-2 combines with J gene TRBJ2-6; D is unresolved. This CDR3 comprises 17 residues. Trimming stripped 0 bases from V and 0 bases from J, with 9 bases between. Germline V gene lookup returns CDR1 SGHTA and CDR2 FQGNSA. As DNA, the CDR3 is TGTGCCAGCAGCTTAGCGCGGCTGGGCTCTGGGGCCAACGTCCTGACTTTC. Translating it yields CASSLARLGSGANVLTF.

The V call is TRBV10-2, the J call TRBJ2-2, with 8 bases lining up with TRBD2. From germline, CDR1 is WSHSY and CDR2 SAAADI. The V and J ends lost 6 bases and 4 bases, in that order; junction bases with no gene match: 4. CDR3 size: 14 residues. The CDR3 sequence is CASRSGGPTGELFF. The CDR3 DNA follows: TGCGCCAGCAGGAGCGGGGGACCCACCGGGGAGCTGTTTTTT.

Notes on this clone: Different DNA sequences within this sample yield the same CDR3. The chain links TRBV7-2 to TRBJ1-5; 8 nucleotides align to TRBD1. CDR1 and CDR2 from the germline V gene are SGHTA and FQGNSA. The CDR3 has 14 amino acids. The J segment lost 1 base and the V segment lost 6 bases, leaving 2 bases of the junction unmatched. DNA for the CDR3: TGTGCCAGCAGTCGGACAGGGAGCAATCAGCCCCAGCATTTT. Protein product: CASSRTGSNQPQHF.

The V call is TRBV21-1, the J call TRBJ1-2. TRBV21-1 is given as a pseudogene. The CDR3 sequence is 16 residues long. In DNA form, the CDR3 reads TGTGCCAGCAGCCCACCAGGACTGTCTGGCAACTATGGCTACACCTTC. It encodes CASSPPGLSGNYGYTF.

The CDR3 reads CARDSRVLSPYEQYF. The DNA for the CDR3 is TGTGCCAGAGATTCCCGGGTTTTAAGCCCCTACGAGCAGTACTTC. The chain carries TRBV5-3 and TRBJ2-7; D gene ambiguous. TRBV5-3 is classed as an ORF, of uncertain function. The V and J ends lost 7 bases and 2 bases respectively, with 19 bases between them. The CDR3 extends over 15 amino acids.

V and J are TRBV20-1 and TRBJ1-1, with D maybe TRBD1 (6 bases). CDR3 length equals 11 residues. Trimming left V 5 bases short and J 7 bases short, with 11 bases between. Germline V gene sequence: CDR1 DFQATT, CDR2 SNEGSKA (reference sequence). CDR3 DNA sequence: TGCAGTGCTGGACAGAACCTTGAAGCTTTCTTT. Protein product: CSAGQNLEAFF.

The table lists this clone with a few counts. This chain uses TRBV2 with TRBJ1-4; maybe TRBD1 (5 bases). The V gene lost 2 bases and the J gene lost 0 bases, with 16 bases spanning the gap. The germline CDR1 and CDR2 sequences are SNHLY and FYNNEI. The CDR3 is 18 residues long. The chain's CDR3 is CASSEYKALGATNEKLFF. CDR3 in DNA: TGTGCCAGCAGTGAATATAAGGCGTTAGGGGCAACTAATGAAAAACTGTTTTTT.

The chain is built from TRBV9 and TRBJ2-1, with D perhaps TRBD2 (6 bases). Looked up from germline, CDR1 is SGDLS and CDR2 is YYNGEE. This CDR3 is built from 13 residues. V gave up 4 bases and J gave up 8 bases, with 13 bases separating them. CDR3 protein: CASSPRGGYEQFF. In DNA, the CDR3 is TGTGCCAGCAGCCCCCGTGGGGGGTATGAGCAGTTCTTC.

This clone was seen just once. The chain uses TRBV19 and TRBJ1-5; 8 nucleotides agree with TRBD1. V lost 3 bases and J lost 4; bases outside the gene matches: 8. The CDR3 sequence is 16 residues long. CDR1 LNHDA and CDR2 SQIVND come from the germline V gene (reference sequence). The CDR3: CASSIQGQGWNQPQHF. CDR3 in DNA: TGTGCCAGTAGTATCCAAGGACAGGGATGGAATCAGCCCCAGCATTTT.